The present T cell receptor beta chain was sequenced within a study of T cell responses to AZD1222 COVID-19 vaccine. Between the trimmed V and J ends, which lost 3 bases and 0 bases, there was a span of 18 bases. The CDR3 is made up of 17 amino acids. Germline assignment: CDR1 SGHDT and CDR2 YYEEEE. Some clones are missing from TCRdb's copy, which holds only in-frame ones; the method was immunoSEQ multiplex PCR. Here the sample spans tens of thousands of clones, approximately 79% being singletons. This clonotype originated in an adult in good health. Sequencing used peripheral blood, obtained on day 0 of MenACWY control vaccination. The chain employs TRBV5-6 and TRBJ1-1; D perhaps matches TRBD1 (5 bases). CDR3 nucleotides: TGTGCCAGCAGCTGGGGCCCCGACGAAGTAGTGAACACTGAAGCTTTCTTT. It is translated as CASSWGPDEVVNTEAFF.